This T cell receptor (beta chain) appears in the sequencing data of a study of beta chain features in type 1 diabetes (dated by TCRdb to the late 2010s). With respect to the entire study: No differences in mean age, gender distribution, total cell number or subset yield were found between patients and healthy donors. The study compared the TCRB repertoires of sorted circulating CD4+ T cell subsets in recently diagnosed type 1 diabetes patients with those in matched healthy donors. A total of 85 million to 140 million sorted cells were examined across all samples, and the number of cells per subset was strongly correlated with RNA yield. Regulatory and stem cell-like memory subsets were obtained from only 8 patients and roughly 8 healthy donors, while naive and central memory subsets were obtained from all 30 or so donors. General study outcomes and caveats: A moderate but significant shortening of TCRB CDR3 length was observed in type 1 diabetes patients in all four CD4+ subsets. Naive, central memory and regulatory TCRB repertoires appeared to be more similar among patients than among healthy donors. At VDJ recombination sites, patients with type 1 diabetes made fewer insertions and deleted more nucleotides, a pattern implying thymic rearrangement abnormalities. HLA sub-analyses involved small numbers of individuals, so any influence of HLA type on TCRB rearrangement remained unresolved. Shorter templates might be favored by PCR, yet because patient and control samples were amplified and corrected together, any such skew would affect both groups equally. Because cDNA was sequenced instead of genomic DNA, highly expressing activated cells could be over-represented, though the groups showed no difference in activation or CD3 levels.

The High Capacity cDNA Reverse Transcription Kit was used to reverse transcribe all of the isolated RNA, meaning that expressed TCRB transcripts were what got sequenced. Deep immunoSEQ sequencing was applied to naive, central memory and regulatory T cell samples, giving an average of about 3.57 million total reads per sample. Sorted cells were lysed in RLT buffer and RNA was extracted with DNase-treated RNeasy Micro or Mini kits, depending on cell number. Each cell subset was processed separately to prevent cross-contamination, with patient and healthy donor samples processed together. The immunoSEQ multiplex PCR was used to amplify TCRB sequences from cDNA, yielding 87-bp fragments that span the CDR3 region. Sequencing of the amplicons was performed on the Illumina HiSeq platform. In the source study's methods: PCR bias was computationally corrected using synthetic template baselines, reads within Hamming distance 2 were collapsed, and singletons that could not be merged were discarded. Reads were aligned to IMGT to assign V, D and J genes, CDR3 length, and insertions or deletions at six rearrangement sites. Within each subset, clonotype counts were normalized to the number of sorted cells before true diversity and Gini coefficients were calculated with the tcR R package. Repertoire sharing was quantified using the overlap coefficient calculated on TCRB nucleotide sequences. Out-of-frame TCRB sequences from naive cells were analyzed as a proxy for the pre-selection repertoire. The immuneACCESS repertoire file appears here via TCRdb, limited to in-frame rearrangements. These files lack a portion of the clones; in checked studies, under half of the deficit traces to unresolved V genes, and the cause of the others is not known. Clone size and the V and J calls come from that table; the DNA yielded D and trimming. For this sample there are 350,000 to 450,000 clones; 14% appear just once. The top ten clonotypes cover 0.035% to 0.045% of the sample.

This clone was seen only a few times. Its antigen is currently not known. Base qualities were left out, and no much larger clone turns up one base away. CDR1 is given as SQVTM and CDR2 as ANQGSEA, both from the germline V gene. The cysteine opens and the phenylalanine closes a CDR3 of 14 amino acids. Only the CDR3 region is kept as DNA, spanning 42 bases read in frame from base 1. At the junction V is shortened by 3 bases and J by 3 bases; bases outside the gene matches: 4. A single peripheral blood draw of approximately 120 mL on average was collected from each donor into heparinised tubes. A BD FACSAria II was used to sort naive, central memory, regulatory and stem cell-like memory CD4+ T cells with a panel that included CD45RO, CCR7, CD25, CD127, CD95 and CD27. Every sorted population had a purity above 95%. PBMCs were isolated right away by Lymphoprep density gradient centrifugation and were stained directly, without culture. So that batch effects would be minimized, each experiment stained and sorted samples in pairs, pairing one healthy donor with one patient.

The TCR sequence derives from a man aged 25 to 40 in good health. Sequenced input: naive CD4+ T cells from blood. The sample's cell subset or site label, in plain terms: true naive CD4+ T cells. The sequence is built from TRBV29-1 and TRBJ1-3; 8 bases in the junction line up with TRBD1. The CDR3 protein is CSVDDRGSGNTIYF. In nucleotides, the sequence is TGCAGCGTTGACGACAGGGGAAGTGGAAACACCATATATTTT.